A single sample gave rise to the 5 T cell receptor beta chains below, sequenced in a study of blood T cell repertoires in COVID-19. The assay was immunoSEQ multiplex PCR, and TCRdb's table has in-frame clones only and misses some. This table has around 270,000 clones, roughly 84% appearing once. Sequencing used peripheral blood. Source of these receptors: a woman aged 40 to 49 who had recovered from COVID-19.

This clone was detected only a few times. The genes are TRBV7-3 and TRBJ2-2; no reliable D call. V was cut by 5 bases and J by 2 bases, with 3 bases left in between. Germline V gene lookup returns CDR1 SGHTA and CDR2 FQGTGA. The CDR3 loop spans 12 amino acids. CDR3 bases: TGTGCCAGCAGCCCAAACACCGGGGAGCTGTTTTTT. It is translated as CASSPNTGELFF.

V usage is TRBV5-1 and J usage is TRBJ1-1; D possibly corresponds to TRBD1 (5 bases). The CDR3 contains 14 residues. V lost 5 bases and J lost 5, with 16 bases in between. CDR1 and CDR2 (germline): SGHRS, YFSETQ. CDR3 amino acids: CASSWDSLRTEAFF. The DNA for the CDR3 is TGCGCCAGCAGTTGGGACTCCCTCCGGACTGAAGCTTTCTTT. Drawing the rest from reference TRBV5-1 and TRBJ1-1, the complete variable domain is KAGVTQTPRYLIKTRGQQVTLSCSPISGHRSVSWYQQTPGQGLQFLFEYFSETQRNKGNFPGRFSGRQFSNSRSEMNVSTLELGDSALYLCASSWDSLRTEAFFGQGTRLTVV.

V gene TRBV7-6 combines with J gene TRBJ2-7, with 8 bases fitting TRBD1. J was trimmed by 1 base and V by 0 bases; bases with no gene match: 5. The CDR3 has 16 amino acids. CDR1 is SGHVS, CDR2 FNYEAQ, per germline. For the CDR3, the DNA is TGTGCCAGCAGCTTAGCGCCCTGGACAGGGTCCTACGAGCAGTACTTC. Its protein product is CASSLAPWTGSYEQYF.

The J gene is TRBJ1-1, the V gene TRBV29-1; possibly TRBD1 for D (6 bases). The germline V gene has CDR1 SQVTM and CDR2 ANQGSEA. The CDR3 contains 13 residues. Trimming took 5 bases from V and 1 from J, leaving 11 bases between them. As DNA, the CDR3 is TGCAGCGTTCGGCAGGGGACGAACACTGAAGCTTTCTTT. It specifies CSVRQGTNTEAFF. Filled out from reference TRBV29-1 and TRBJ1-1, the complete variable domain reads SAVISQKPSRDICQRGTSLTIQCQVDSQVTMMFWYRQQPGQSLTLIATANQGSEATYESGFVIDKFPISRPNLTFSTLTVSNMSPEDSSIYLCSVRQGTNTEAFFGQGTRLTVV.

The V gene is TRBV15, the J gene TRBJ2-2, with D perhaps TRBD2 (6 bases). The V end lost 3 bases, the J end lost 5 bases, and 13 bases lay between the germline ends. The germline V gene encodes CDR1 LNHNV and CDR2 YYDKDF (reference sequence). The length of the CDR3 is 15 residues. The CDR3 region is CATSSGIRGTGELFF. CDR3 DNA sequence: TGTGCCACCAGCAGCGGGATTCGGGGGACCGGGGAGCTGTTTTTT.